Listed below are T cell receptor beta chains from one sample, sequenced in a study of blood T cell repertoires in COVID-19. Some clones are missing from TCRdb's copy, which holds only in-frame ones; the method was immunoSEQ multiplex PCR. Here the sample spans hundreds of thousands of clones, around 87% being singletons. The sample consisted of peripheral blood. Receptors were obtained from a woman between 50 and 59 years old who had recovered from COVID-19. Each CDR3 is given with its conserved first and last residue. Each record gives: D gene, clone size, J gene, V gene, CDR3 DNA, CDR3 protein. D genes are given only for firm matches. For some rows the clone size is stated as once, few or many, or as a class when expanded; others skip it.

. . TRBJ2-3 TRBV7-9 TGTGCCAGCAGCTTAGACTCGAGCACAGATACGCAGTATTTT CASSLDSSTDTQYF
. . TRBJ2-7 TRBV5-6 TGTGCCAGCAGCTTGCCCGGGTTATACGAGCAGTACTTC CASSLPGLYEQYF
. . TRBJ1-2 TRBV19 TGTGCCAGTACCCCGTCCGGGAACGAAGTCACCTTC CASTPSGNEVTF
. once TRBJ1-1 TRBV28 TGTGCCAGCAGTTTAGGTCGGGTGAACACTGAAGCTTTCTTT CASSLGRVNTEAFF
. . TRBJ1-2 TRBV7-2 TGTGCCAGCAGCCCACAGGTGGCTGGTGGCTACACCTTC CASSPQVAGGYTF
. . TRBJ2-1 TRBV6-2/TRBV6-3 TGTGCCAGCAGTTGGGGGACAAGGAACAATGAGCAGTTCTTC CASSWGTRNNEQFF
. . TRBJ2-1 TRBV7-9 TGTGCCAGCAGCTTAGATCGGTTCCACGGTGACAATGAGCAGTTCTTC CASSLDRFHGDNEQFF
. once TRBJ2-7 TRBV13 TGTGCCAGCAGCGGCAAAGGGGGCTACGAGCAGTACTTC CASSGKGGYEQYF
. . TRBJ2-3 TRBV28 TGTGCCAGCAGTTTATCTAGCGACAGCACAGATACGCAGTATTTT CASSLSSDSTDTQYF
TRBD2 . TRBJ2-3 TRBV29-1 TGCAGCGTTGAAGGGGCGGGGGGCCCAGATACGCAGTATTTT CSVEGAGGPDTQYF
. . TRBJ2-7 TRBV7-9 TGTGCCAGCAGCCGCTCCTCGAGGGAGCAGTACTTC CASSRSSREQYF
. . TRBJ2-6 TRBV11-2 TGTGCCAGCAGCTTTCCACGGGGCTCTGGGGCCAACGTCCTGACTTTC CASSFPRGSGANVLTF
. . TRBJ2-7 TRBV5-6 TGTGCCAGCAGATATGACAGTACCTACGAGCAGTACTTC CASRYDSTYEQYF
TRBD2 . TRBJ2-1 TRBV7-9 TGTGCCAGCAGCCACAGACTAGCGGGCTTATCGGGCGAGCAGTTCTTC CASSHRLAGLSGEQFF
TRBD2 . TRBJ2-7 TRBV5-4 TGTGCCAGCAGCCTGGGGGGACTAGCGGGAGTCGAGCAGTACTTC CASSLGGLAGVEQYF
TRBD2 . TRBJ2-7 TRBV28 TGTGCCAGCAGTTTTGGGTCTGCGTGGCGGGAGGGTTCCTACGAGCAGTACTTC CASSFGSAWREGSYEQYF
TRBD2 . TRBJ2-5 TRBV10-3 TGTGCCGCGGGGGGAGCAGGCAATCTAGAGACCCAGTACTTC CAAGGAGNLETQYF
TRBD1 . TRBJ1-2 TRBV3-1/TRBV3-2 TGTGCCAGCAGCCAAAGGGACAGGAACTATGGCTACACCTTC CASSQRDRNYGYTF
TRBD2 . TRBJ2-5 TRBV5-1 TGCGCCAGCAGCTTGGCGGCTAGCGGGGGGGCAGAGACCCAGTACTTC CASSLAASGGAETQYF
. . TRBJ2-1 TRBV19 TGTGCCAGTAGTATTTCGGGTAGGATCCATGAGCAGTTCTTC CASSISGRIHEQFF
. . TRBJ2-5 TRBV19 TGTGCCAGTAGTATCTGGGCGGGGCAAGAGACCCAGTACTTC CASSIWAGQETQYF
. . TRBJ1-1 TRBV6-5 TGTGCCAGCAGTTACGCGGAGAACACTGAAGCTTTCTTT CASSYAENTEAFF
. . TRBJ2-3 TRBV7-2 TGTGCCAGCAGCCCGGACAGCCACACAGATACGCAGTATTTT CASSPDSHTDTQYF
TRBD2 . TRBJ2-1 TRBV7-2 TGTGCCAGCAGCTTAGCACCGCGGGGACTAGCGGGACGCACCCTGGATGAGCAGTTCTTC CASSLAPRGLAGRTLDEQFF
. . TRBJ1-2 TRBV28 TGTGCCAGCAGTTCCGGTGGCTACACCTTC CASSSGGYTF
. . TRBJ1-1 TRBV12-2 TGTGCAAGTCGCTTCCAGGGCCGGGGAGGCTCTGAAGCTTTCTTT CASRFQGRGGSEAFF
TRBD2 . TRBJ2-5 TRBV28 TGTGCCAGCAGTTTATCGGGGGGTTTGGAGACCCAGTACTTC CASSLSGGLETQYF
TRBD1 . TRBJ1-6 TRBV7-2 TGTGCCAGCAGCTGGGACAGCAGTGGTTCACCCCTCCACTTT CASSWDSSGSPLHF
TRBD1 . TRBJ1-2 TRBV29-1 TGCAGCGTTGAAACAGGACAGGGGGCGAACTATGGCTACACCTTC CSVETGQGANYGYTF
. . TRBJ1-1 TRBV19 TGTGCCAGTAGCTTCGCAGGGGTCGACACTGAAGCTTTCTTT CASSFAGVDTEAFF
. . TRBJ2-5 TRBV7-6 TGTGCCAGCAGCTTAGCGAGGGACATACCGGGGACCCAGTACTTC CASSLARDIPGTQYF
. . TRBJ2-7 TRBV11-2 TGTGCCAGCATCAATACCGGAGGTCAGCAGTACTTC CASINTGGQQYF
. . TRBJ1-2 TRBV5-1 TGCGCCAGCAGCTTGAGTTTAGGACATACCGGAGTTGGGGGCTACACCTTC CASSLSLGHTGVGGYTF
. . TRBJ2-3 TRBV7-3 TGTGCCAGCAGCTCGCCCGGCCAGGGCGATACGCAGTATTTT CASSSPGQGDTQYF
. . TRBJ2-5 TRBV12-2 TGTGCAAGTCGCTTAGGACAAGAAGAGACCCAGTACTTC CASRLGQEETQYF
TRBD1 . TRBJ2-7 TRBV28 TGTGCCAGCAGTTCGAGGGGGCCAGGCTCCTACGAGCAGTACTTC CASSSRGPGSYEQYF
. . TRBJ1-1 TRBV25-1 TGTGCCAGCAGTGAATTCCCCCCATTAGGAGGCGGGAACACTGAAGCTTTCTTT CASSEFPPLGGGNTEAFF
. once TRBJ1-3 TRBV15 TGTGCCACCAGCAGAGTAGGACAATCAGGAAACACCATATATTTT CATSRVGQSGNTIYF
TRBD2 few TRBJ2-3 TRBV7-6 TGTGCCAGCAGCTTAGGTACCCGGGGGACTAGCGTTACAGATACGCAGTATTTT CASSLGTRGTSVTDTQYF
TRBD1 . TRBJ1-2 TRBV5-1 TGCGCCAGCAGCCGCGGTCAGGGGGCTGGCAACTATGGCTACACCTTC CASSRGQGAGNYGYTF
. . TRBJ2-1 TRBV6-2/TRBV6-3 TGTGCCAGCAGCCGCGGTCCCTATGAGCAGTTCTTC CASSRGPYEQFF
. few TRBJ1-5 TRBV27 TGTGCCAGCAGTTTATATCGGGATCAGCCCCAGCATTTT CASSLYRDQPQHF